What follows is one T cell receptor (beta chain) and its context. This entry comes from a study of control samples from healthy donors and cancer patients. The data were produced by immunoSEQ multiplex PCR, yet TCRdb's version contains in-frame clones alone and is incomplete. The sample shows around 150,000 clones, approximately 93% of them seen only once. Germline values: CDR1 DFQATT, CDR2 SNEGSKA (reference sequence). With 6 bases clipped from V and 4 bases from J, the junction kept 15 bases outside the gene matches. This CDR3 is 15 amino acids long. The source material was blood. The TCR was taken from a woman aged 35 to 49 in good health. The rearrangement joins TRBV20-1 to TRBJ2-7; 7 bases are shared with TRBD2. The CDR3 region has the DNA TGCAGTGCCAGTAAGAGAGGACTAGACTCATACGAGCAGTACTTC. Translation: CSASKRGLDSYEQYF.